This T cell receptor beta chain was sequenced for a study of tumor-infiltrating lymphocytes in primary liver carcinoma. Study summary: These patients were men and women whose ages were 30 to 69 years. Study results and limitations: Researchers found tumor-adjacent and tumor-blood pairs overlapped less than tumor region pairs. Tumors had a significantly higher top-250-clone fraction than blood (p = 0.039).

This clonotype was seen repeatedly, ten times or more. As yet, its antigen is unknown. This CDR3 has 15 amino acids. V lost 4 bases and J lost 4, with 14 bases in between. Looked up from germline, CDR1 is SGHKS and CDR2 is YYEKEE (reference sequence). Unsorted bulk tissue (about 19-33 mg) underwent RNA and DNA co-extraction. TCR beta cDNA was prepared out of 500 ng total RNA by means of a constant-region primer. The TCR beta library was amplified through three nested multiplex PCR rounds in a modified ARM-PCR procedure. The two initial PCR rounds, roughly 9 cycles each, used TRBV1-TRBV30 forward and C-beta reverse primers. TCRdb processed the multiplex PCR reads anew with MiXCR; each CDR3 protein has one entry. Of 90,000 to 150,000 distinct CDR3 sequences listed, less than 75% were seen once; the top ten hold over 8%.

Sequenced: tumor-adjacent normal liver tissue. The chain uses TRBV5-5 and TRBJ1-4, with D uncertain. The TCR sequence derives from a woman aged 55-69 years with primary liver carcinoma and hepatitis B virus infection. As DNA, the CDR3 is TGTGCCAGCAGCCCATCGGTCCAGAGTAATGAAAAACTGTTTTTT. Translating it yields CASSPSVQSNEKLFF. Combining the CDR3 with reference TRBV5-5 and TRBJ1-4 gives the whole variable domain DAGVTQSPTHLIKTRGQQVTLRCSPISGHKSVSWYQQVLGQGPQFIFQYYEKEERGRGNFPDRFSARQFPNYSSELNVNALLLGDSALYLCASSPSVQSNEKLFFGSGTQLSVL.